These T cell receptor beta chains were read from a single sample in a study of cytomegalovirus exposure and HLA in healthy donors. Clones were sequenced by immunoSEQ multiplex PCR, and TCRdb holds only the in-frame ones, with some missing. The sample lists 150,000 to 200,000 clones; 82% were seen once. The sample consisted of PBMCs. Receptors originate from a woman between 18 and 30 years old in good health and CMV-seronegative. Both conserved end residues are part of each CDR3. D genes are given only for firm matches. Clone size is not always given. Where it is, it says once, few, many or a class for expanded clones.

d_gene	v_gene	abundance	j_gene	CDR3aa	CDR3nt
TRBD1	TRBV2	few	TRBJ1-1	CASISLEGQAARAFF	TGTGCCAGCATCTCACTCGAGGGACAGGCCGCGAGGGCTTTCTTT
TRBD2	TRBV10-2	once	TRBJ2-1	CASSGTSGSNYNEQFF	TGCGCCAGCAGCGGGACTAGCGGGAGTAACTACAATGAGCAGTTCTTC
TRBD2	TRBV2	NA	TRBJ2-7	CASISASGRTYEQYF	TGTGCCAGCATTTCAGCTAGCGGGAGGACCTACGAGCAGTACTTC
NA	TRBV7-9	NA	TRBJ2-1	CASSPRPGERPSSYNEQFF	TGTGCCAGCAGCCCGCGGCCCGGGGAGCGGCCAAGCTCCTACAATGAGCAGTTCTTC
NA	TRBV5-1	NA	TRBJ2-7	CASSLFPGSYEQYF	TGCGCCAGCAGCTTGTTTCCAGGCTCCTACGAGCAGTACTTC
NA	TRBV5-4	once	TRBJ2-5	CASSLLQGRGQETQYF	TGTGCCAGCAGCTTGTTACAGGGTAGGGGGCAAGAGACCCAGTACTTC
TRBD1	TRBV18	NA	TRBJ1-3	CASSPFQGERNTIYF	TGTGCCAGCTCACCCTTCCAGGGGGAAAGAAACACCATATATTTT
TRBD1	TRBV9	NA	TRBJ2-4	CASSQDRGGIQYF	TGTGCCAGCAGCCAGGACAGGGGGGGCATTCAGTACTTC
NA	TRBV28	NA	TRBJ1-2	CASTGLGRSYTF	TGTGCCAGCACCGGACTGGGGAGAAGCTACACCTTC
TRBD1	TRBV11-2	NA	TRBJ2-5	CASSSNRGKETQYF	TGTGCCAGCAGCTCGAACAGGGGAAAAGAGACCCAGTACTTC
NA	TRBV5-4	NA	TRBJ2-3	CASSSREGGRRTTDTQYF	TGTGCCAGCAGCTCCCGAGAGGGGGGGAGGCGAACCACAGATACGCAGTATTTT
NA	TRBV19	NA	TRBJ2-3	CASSPRGRRATDTQYF	TGTGCCAGTAGCCCCCGAGGACGGAGGGCGACAGATACGCAGTATTTT
TRBD1	TRBV27	NA	TRBJ1-2	CASRTGLRSVDYGYTF	TGTGCCAGCAGGACAGGGTTAAGGAGTGTGGACTATGGCTACACCTTC
TRBD2	TRBV11-2	NA	TRBJ2-5	CASSLGLAGGPRETQYF	TGTGCCAGCAGCTTAGGATTAGCGGGAGGGCCGCGAGAGACCCAGTACTTC
NA	TRBV6-5	once	TRBJ1-1	CASQLNTEAFF	TGTGCCAGCCAATTGAACACTGAAGCTTTCTTT
TRBD1	TRBV7-2	NA	TRBJ2-7	CASSLGTGYEQYF	TGTGCCAGCAGCTTGGGGACAGGGTACGAGCAGTACTTC
TRBD1	TRBV9	NA	TRBJ2-5	CASSTWDRETQYF	TGTGCCAGCAGCACCTGGGACAGAGAGACCCAGTACTTC
NA	TRBV29-1	NA	TRBJ2-1	CSVDVTISGLSSYNEQFF	TGCAGCGTTGACGTAACGATCAGCGGGTTAAGCTCCTACAATGAGCAGTTCTTC
TRBD1	TRBV4-2	few	TRBJ2-3	CASSQAPGQGTDTQYF	TGTGCCAGCAGCCAGGCCCCGGGACAGGGCACAGATACGCAGTATTTT
NA	TRBV11-2	NA	TRBJ1-1	CASSLGIGGVNTEAFF	TGTGCCAGCAGCTTAGGGATCGGGGGGGTGAACACTGAAGCTTTCTTT
NA	TRBV4-2	NA	TRBJ2-7	CASSPVARGEEQYF	TGTGCCAGCAGCCCGGTGGCCAGGGGAGAGGAGCAGTACTTC
TRBD2	TRBV27	few	TRBJ2-1	CASSLVSGARRDNEQFF	TGTGCCAGCAGTTTAGTTAGCGGGGCCCGTCGAGACAATGAGCAGTTCTTC
TRBD2	TRBV11-2	NA	TRBJ2-3	CASRTPGGRADTQYF	TGTGCCAGCAGGACCCCGGGCGGGAGGGCAGATACGCAGTATTTT
NA	TRBV27	NA	TRBJ1-1	CASSSTHRNTEAFF	TGTGCCAGCAGTTCCACCCACAGGAACACTGAAGCTTTCTTT
NA	TRBV28	NA	TRBJ1-2	CAGREPSRGKTRGGYTF	TGTGCCGGCCGGGAACCCTCTCGGGGGAAAACAAGGGGTGGCTACACCTTC
TRBD2	TRBV11-2	NA	TRBJ2-2	CAIITRREGLGTGELFF	TGTGCCATCATTACCAGGAGGGAGGGCCTAGGAACCGGGGAGCTGTTTTTT
NA	TRBV11-2	NA	TRBJ2-7	CASSLGSTSSYEQYF	TGTGCCAGCAGCTTAGGGTCCACGAGCTCCTACGAGCAGTACTTC
NA	TRBV4-3	NA	TRBJ1-1	CASSPKIGGGVAFF	TGCGCCAGCAGCCCCAAAATCGGCGGGGGAGTAGCTTTCTTT
TRBD2	TRBV30	NA	TRBJ2-1	CAWSVSSGRYEQFF	TGTGCCTGGAGTGTATCTAGCGGGAGGTATGAGCAGTTCTTC
NA	TRBV30	NA	TRBJ1-2	CAWSVQQGRGYTF	TGTGCCTGGAGTGTACAACAGGGACGTGGCTACACCTTC
TRBD1	TRBV13	NA	TRBJ1-1	CASSGGDSLNTEAFF	TGTGCCAGCAGCGGAGGGGACAGTTTGAACACTGAAGCTTTCTTT
NA	TRBV6-6	NA	TRBJ2-7	CASSYSDGERYEQYF	TGTGCCAGCAGTTACTCGGACGGGGAACGCTACGAGCAGTACTTC
TRBD1	TRBV6-1	NA	TRBJ2-3	CASSEPPGQGADTQYF	TGTGCCAGCAGTGAACCGCCGGGACAGGGGGCAGATACGCAGTATTTT
NA	TRBV5-1	NA	TRBJ2-7	CASSLGAAYEQYF	TGCGCCAGCAGCTTGGGGGCAGCTTACGAGCAGTACTTC
TRBD1	TRBV29-1	NA	TRBJ1-1	CSVEGHRGGTEAFF	TGCAGCGTCGAGGGACACAGGGGTGGCACTGAAGCTTTCTTT
NA	TRBV27	NA	TRBJ2-2	CASSFAGPGELFF	TGTGCCAGCAGTTTCGCGGGCCCCGGGGAGCTGTTTTTT
TRBD1	TRBV5-4	NA	TRBJ2-7	CASSWGQATYEQYF	TGTGCCAGCAGCTGGGGACAGGCGACCTACGAGCAGTACTTC
NA	TRBV19	NA	TRBJ1-4	CASSPNRDEKLFF	TGTGCCAGTAGTCCCAACAGGGATGAAAAACTGTTTTTT
TRBD1	TRBV28	NA	TRBJ1-3	CASQTGIGNTIYF	TGTGCCAGTCAGACAGGGATTGGAAACACCATATATTTT
NA	TRBV27	NA	TRBJ1-5	CASSPDRIYSNQPQHF	TGTGCCAGCAGTCCTGACAGGATTTATAGCAATCAGCCCCAGCATTTT
NA	TRBV11-2	NA	TRBJ1-2	CASSLDPSGPDGYTF	TGTGCCAGCAGCTTAGATCCGTCAGGGCCGGACGGCTACACCTTC
TRBD1	TRBV27	NA	TRBJ1-5	CASSHDPGQLNQPQHF	TGTGCCAGCAGTCACGACCCGGGACAGCTAAATCAGCCCCAGCATTTT
TRBD1	TRBV6-6	NA	TRBJ1-2	CASRAPGQEYGYTF	TGTGCCAGCAGGGCACCGGGACAGGAGTATGGCTACACCTTC
TRBD2	TRBV4-3	few	TRBJ2-2	CASSQDRAAGGMNTGELFF	TGCGCCAGCAGCCAAGATCGGGCAGCGGGAGGGATGAACACCGGGGAGCTGTTTTTT
NA	TRBV21-1	NA	TRBJ2-4	CASSRGTGSHIQYF	TGTGCCAGCAGCAGAGGGACAGGGTCACACATTCAGTACTTC
TRBD2	TRBV18	NA	TRBJ2-3	CASSQGRGTDTQYF	TGTGCCAGCTCACAGGGGAGGGGCACAGATACGCAGTATTTT
TRBD1	TRBV5-1	NA	TRBJ2-7	CASSERTGGYEQYF	TGCGCCAGCAGTGAGAGGACAGGGGGGTACGAGCAGTACTTC
TRBD2	TRBV11-3	NA	TRBJ2-1	CASSHSGATNEQFF	TGTGCCAGCAGCCATAGCGGGGCTACAAATGAGCAGTTCTTC
TRBD2	TRBV4-2	NA	TRBJ2-7	CASSQELAGGPAEQYF	TGTGCCAGCAGCCAAGAGCTAGCGGGAGGGCCAGCCGAGCAGTACTTC
NA	TRBV27	NA	TRBJ1-2	CASSFVLGAGYTF	TGTGCCAGCAGTTTTGTTTTGGGGGCAGGCTACACCTTC
TRBD2	TRBV7-9	NA	TRBJ2-7	CASSRPESGAYEQYF	TGTGCCAGCAGCCGGCCCGAAAGCGGGGCGTACGAGCAGTACTTC
NA	TRBV4-3	NA	TRBJ2-1	CASSQGTRTDNEQFF	TGCGCCAGCAGCCAAGGGACGCGGACAGACAATGAGCAGTTCTTC
NA	TRBV9	NA	TRBJ2-3	CASSVRGNSATDTQYF	TGTGCCAGCAGCGTAAGAGGGAACAGCGCCACAGATACGCAGTATTTT
TRBD2	TRBV19	NA	TRBJ2-2	CASSIVSGRATGELFF	TGTGCCAGTAGTATAGTGAGCGGGAGAGCCACCGGGGAGCTGTTTTTT
NA	TRBV6-5	NA	TRBJ1-2	CASSSGFVYGYTF	TGTGCCAGCAGCTCAGGGTTTGTCTATGGCTACACCTTC